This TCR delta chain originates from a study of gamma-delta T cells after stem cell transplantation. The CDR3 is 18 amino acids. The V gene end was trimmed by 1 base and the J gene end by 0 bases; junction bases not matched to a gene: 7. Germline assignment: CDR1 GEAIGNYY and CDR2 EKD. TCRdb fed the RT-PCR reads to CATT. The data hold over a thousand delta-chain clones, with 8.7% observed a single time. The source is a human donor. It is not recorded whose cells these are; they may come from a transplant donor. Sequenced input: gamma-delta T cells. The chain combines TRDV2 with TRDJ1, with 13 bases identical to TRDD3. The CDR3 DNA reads TGTGCCTGTGACACTCTACTGGGGGATACGCCGTACACCGATAAACTCATCTTT. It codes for CACDTLLGDTPYTDKLIF.